This TCR beta chain was captured by sequencing in a study of early stage breast cancer tumors. The wider study: Each sample averaged approximately 9.8-fold read coverage.

A note on this clone: Antigen: not known.

Measured with immunoSEQ multiplex PCR; TCRdb has only the in-frame clones, and not every one. The sample consists of some 21,000 clones, 75% to 80% of them appearing once. Germline V gene lookup returns CDR1 SGHVS and CDR2 FNYEAQ. This CDR3 is 16 amino acids long. Trimming cost V 2 bases and J 6 bases, with 17 bases left between them. Notes on the study in general: Compared with adjacent normal breast tissue, tumors showed about 2.3-fold greater T cell density and higher clonality. Enriched TCRB sequences shared across patients were mostly commonly generated sequences. In about 90% of the 16 patients, blood comparison separated tumor from normal breast.

This rearrangement joins TRBV7-6 to TRBJ2-1; maybe TRBD2 (5 bases). The clonotype originates from a person between 55 and 69 years old with breast cancer. The sequencing sample was made of blood. The DNA of the CDR3 is TGTGCCAGCAGCTTACGATTTGGCCGGGATCGCAATGAGCAGTTCTTC. Protein product: CASSLRFGRDRNEQFF.